The text below deals with one TCR beta chain. This record comes from a study of CD4+ T cells in melanoma. The assay was immunoSEQ multiplex PCR, and TCRdb's table has in-frame clones only and misses some. Of around 50,000 clones in the sample, 89% were seen once. The V end lost 5 bases, the J end lost 2 bases, and 12 bases lay between the germline ends. This CDR3 is 15 amino acids long. CDR1 and CDR2 from the germline V gene are MNHEY and SMNVEV (reference sequence). The V call is TRBV27, the J call TRBJ1-4; TRBD1 is a possible D gene (5 bases). Sequenced sample: peripheral blood. The TCR comes from a human donor with melanoma. This chain's CDR3 is CASSTYRKTNEKLFF. CDR3 sequence (DNA): TGTGCCAGCAGTACCTACAGGAAGACTAATGAAAAACTGTTTTTT.